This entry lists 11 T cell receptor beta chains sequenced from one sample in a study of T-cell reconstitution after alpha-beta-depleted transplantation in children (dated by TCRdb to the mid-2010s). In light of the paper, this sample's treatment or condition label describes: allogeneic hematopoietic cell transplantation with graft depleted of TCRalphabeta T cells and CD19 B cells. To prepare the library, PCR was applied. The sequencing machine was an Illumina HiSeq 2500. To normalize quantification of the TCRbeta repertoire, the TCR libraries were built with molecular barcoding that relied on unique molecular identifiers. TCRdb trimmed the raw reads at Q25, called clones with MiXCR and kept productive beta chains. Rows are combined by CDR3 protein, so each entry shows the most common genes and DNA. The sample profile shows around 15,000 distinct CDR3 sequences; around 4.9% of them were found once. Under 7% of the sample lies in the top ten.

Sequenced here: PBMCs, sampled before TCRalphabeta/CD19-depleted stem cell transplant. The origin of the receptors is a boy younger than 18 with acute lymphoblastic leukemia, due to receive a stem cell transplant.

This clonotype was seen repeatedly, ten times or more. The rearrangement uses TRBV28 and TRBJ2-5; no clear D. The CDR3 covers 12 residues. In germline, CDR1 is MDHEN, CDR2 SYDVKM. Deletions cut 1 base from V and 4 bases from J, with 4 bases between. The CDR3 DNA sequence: TGTGCCAGCAGTTTATCAAGAGAGACCCAGTACTTC. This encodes CASSLSRETQYF. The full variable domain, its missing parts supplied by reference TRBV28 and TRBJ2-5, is DVKVTQSSRYLVKRTGEKVFLECVQDMDHENMFWYRQDPGLGLRLIYFSYDVKMKEKGDIPEGYSVSREKKERFSLILESASTNQTSMYLCASSLSRETQYFGPGTRLLVL.

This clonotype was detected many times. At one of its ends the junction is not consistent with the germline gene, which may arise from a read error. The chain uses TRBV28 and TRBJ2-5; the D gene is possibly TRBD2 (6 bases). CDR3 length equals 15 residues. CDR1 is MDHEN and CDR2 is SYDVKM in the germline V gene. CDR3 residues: CASSLFFGSQKTQYF. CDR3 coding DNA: TGTGCCAGCAGTTTATTCTTCGGGAGCCAAAAGACCCAGTACTTC.

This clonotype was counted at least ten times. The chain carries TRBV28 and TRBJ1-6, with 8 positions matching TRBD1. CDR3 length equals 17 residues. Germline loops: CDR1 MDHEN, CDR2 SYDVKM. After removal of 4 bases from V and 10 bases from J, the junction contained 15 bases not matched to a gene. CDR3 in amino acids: CASSSPYKTGAKSPLHF. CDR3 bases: TGTGCCAGCAGTTCCCCCTATAAGACAGGGGCTAAGTCACCCCTCCACTTT.

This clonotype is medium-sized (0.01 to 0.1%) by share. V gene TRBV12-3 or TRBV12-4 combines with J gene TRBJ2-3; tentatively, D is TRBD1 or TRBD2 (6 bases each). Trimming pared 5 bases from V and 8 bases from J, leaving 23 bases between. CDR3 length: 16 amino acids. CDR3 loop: CASSPRASGGRFTQYF. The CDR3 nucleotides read TGTGCCAGCAGTCCTAGAGCCTCCGGGGGCCGTTTTACGCAGTATTTT.

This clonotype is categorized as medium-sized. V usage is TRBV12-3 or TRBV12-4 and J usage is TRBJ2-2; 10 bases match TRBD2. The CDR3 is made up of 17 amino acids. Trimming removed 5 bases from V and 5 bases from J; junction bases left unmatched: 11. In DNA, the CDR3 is TGTGCCAGCAGTCCCCACAGCGGGAGGGACTATACCGGGGAGCTGTTTTTT. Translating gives CASSPHSGRDYTGELFF.

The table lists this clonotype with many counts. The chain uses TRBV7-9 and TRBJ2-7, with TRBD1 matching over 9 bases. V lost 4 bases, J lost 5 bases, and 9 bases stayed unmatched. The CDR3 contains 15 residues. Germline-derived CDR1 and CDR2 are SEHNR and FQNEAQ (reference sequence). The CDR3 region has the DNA TGTGCCAGCAGCTGGCCCCGGGACAGGGCCGACGAGCAGTACTTC. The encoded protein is CASSWPRDRADEQYF.

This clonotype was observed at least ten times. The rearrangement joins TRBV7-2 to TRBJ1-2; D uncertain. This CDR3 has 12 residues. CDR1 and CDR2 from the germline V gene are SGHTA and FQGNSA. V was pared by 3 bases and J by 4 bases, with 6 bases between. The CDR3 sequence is CASSFQTYGYTF. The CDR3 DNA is TGTGCCAGCAGCTTCCAGACCTATGGCTACACCTTC.

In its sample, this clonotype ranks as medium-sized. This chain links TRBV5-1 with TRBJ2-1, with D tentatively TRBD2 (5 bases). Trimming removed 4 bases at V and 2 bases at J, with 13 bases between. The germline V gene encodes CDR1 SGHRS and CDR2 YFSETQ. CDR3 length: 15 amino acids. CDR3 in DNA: TGCGCCAGCAGCGTCCTGTGGGAGCCCTACAATGAGCAGTTCTTC. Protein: CASSVLWEPYNEQFF.

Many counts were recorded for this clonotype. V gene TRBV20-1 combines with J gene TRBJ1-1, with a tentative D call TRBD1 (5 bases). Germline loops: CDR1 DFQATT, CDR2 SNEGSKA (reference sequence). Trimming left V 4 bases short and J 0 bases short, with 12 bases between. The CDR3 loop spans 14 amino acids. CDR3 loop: CSAKPGSMNTEAFF. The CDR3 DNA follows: TGCAGTGCTAAGCCAGGGTCGATGAACACTGAAGCTTTCTTT.

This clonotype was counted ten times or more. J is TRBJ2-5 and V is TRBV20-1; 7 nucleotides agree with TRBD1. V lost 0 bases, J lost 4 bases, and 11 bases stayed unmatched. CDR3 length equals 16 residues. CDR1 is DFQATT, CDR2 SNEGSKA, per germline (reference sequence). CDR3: CSARDEKGAKPETQYF. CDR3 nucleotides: TGCAGTGCTAGAGATGAAAAGGGGGCTAAGCCAGAGACCCAGTACTTC.

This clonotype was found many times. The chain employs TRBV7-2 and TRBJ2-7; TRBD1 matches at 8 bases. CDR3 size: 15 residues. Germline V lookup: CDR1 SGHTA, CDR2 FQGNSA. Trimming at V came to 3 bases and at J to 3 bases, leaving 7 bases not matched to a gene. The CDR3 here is CASSFGQGVGYEQYF. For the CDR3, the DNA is TGTGCCAGCAGCTTTGGACAGGGAGTCGGCTACGAGCAGTACTTC.